This T cell receptor (beta chain) was obtained from a study of cytomegalovirus exposure and HLA in healthy donors. Study conclusions and caveats: Both high specificity and high sensitivity reportedly marked the classifier's diagnosis of cytomegalovirus status. In a later analysis, parvovirus B19, influenza, CMV and Epstein-Barr virus appeared linked to several top co-occurrence clusters. Later work showed greater clonal expansion in HLA-associated TCR beta chains than in equally common others.

Primers for the PCR totalled 60 Vbeta and 13 Jbeta. TCRdb's table, derived via immunoSEQ multiplex PCR, lists solely in-frame clones and lacks some. This table has approximately 190,000 clones, about 87% appearing once. The ends were cut back, 6 bases at V and 4 bases at J, with 13 bases in the middle. Germline V CDR1 and CDR2: LGHNT, FRNRAP. The CDR3 has 14 amino acids. Details on this clone: No antigen is known for it.

The chain links TRBV12-5 to TRBJ1-3, with a possible D match to TRBD1 (5 bases). Sample: PBMCs. The TCR originated in a young man in good health and CMV-seronegative. The CDR3 DNA follows: TGTGCTAGTGGGGTAGGAGGGGCCGGAAACACCATATATTTT. Translated, it gives CASGVGGAGNTIYF.